This T cell receptor (beta chain) originates from a study of regulatory T cells in long-lasting Graves disease (dated by TCRdb to the early 2020s). Background for the entire study: Newly diagnosed Graves' disease patients had taken antithyroid drugs for less than 3 months. This study used TCR sequencing and RNA sequencing of peripheral blood to compare persistent Graves' disease patients against newly diagnosed Graves' disease patients. A total of around 35 samples underwent TCR sequencing: about 13 from persistent and 20 from newly diagnosed Graves' disease patients. The study was registered as a clinical trial and conducted in China.

The junction shows trimming of 6 bases on V and 7 bases on J, plus 16 bases between the germline ends. CDR1 DFQATT and CDR2 SNEGSKA are derived from the germline V gene (reference sequence). The CDR3 has 13 amino acids, counting the end cysteine and phenylalanine. Just the 39-base CDR3 DNA is kept, in frame starting at base 1. Paper-wide results and their limitations: TRBV28, TRBJ1-2 and TRBJ2-5 were preferentially used in persistent disease, while TRBV20-1 and TRBJ2-1 were favored in newly diagnosed disease. Persistent Graves' disease patients showed lower TCR Shannon entropy and fewer highly expanded clones than newly diagnosed patients, suggesting clonal expansion. Because the primary lesion, thyroid tissue, could not be accessed, the study looked at peripheral blood alone. Only the TCR beta chain was sequenced and analyzed. Persistent patients shared more public clonotypes among themselves (fewer than 3,000) than newly diagnosed patients did (over 950). The authors noted that the small sample size was a limitation that may lower accuracy.

This clonotype was seen only a few times. Which antigen it targets is not known. Per-base quality was not reported, and no clone a single base away is much larger than it. The label giving this sample's time point can be read as: newly diagnosed GD, antithyroid drugs for less than 3 months. For both TCR sequencing and RNA sequencing, RNA was extracted from PBMCs in TRIzol. Graves' disease was diagnosed according to American Thyroid Association guidelines. Patients for the study were recruited at an endocrinology department in Xi'an, China. From each patient, roughly 9 milliliters of peripheral blood was collected into an EDTA anticoagulant tube. PBMCs were isolated by Ficoll Paque Plus density gradient separation without further T cell sorting. An Agilent 2100 Bioanalyzer and agarose gel were used to assess RNA quality, and a NanoDrop 2000 was used to measure RNA concentration. Libraries came from multiplex PCR. The sequencing machine was an Illumina HiSeq 4000. To build TCR beta libraries, CDR3 regions were amplified by Arm-PCR using iRepertoire HTBI primers. Before sequencing, the PCR products went through gel purification. Processing in the source paper ran as follows. A total of roughly 65 TRBV and about 13 TRBJ segments were identified across samples and were used for gene usage analysis of CDR3 amino acid clonotypes. COPE and FqMerger were used to merge filtered high-quality paired reads into contigs. BLAST was used to align contigs to IMGT TRBV, TRBD and TRBJ reference genes, with CDR3 defined following IMGT. Highly expanded clones were defined as clonotypes with a frequency above 0.1%. Repertoire diversity was measured by Shannon entropy, and V-J evenness by the Gini coefficient. Clonotypes shared by more than one individual were considered public. The public reads were quality trimmed at Q25 with fastp and then assembled into clones with MiXCR by TCRdb, keeping productive beta chains. Rows matching on CDR3 protein sequence are summarized as one entry with the most common DNA and genes. Here the V and J calls rest on TCRdb's processing, not on the authors' analysis. The sample table lists approximately 540,000 distinct CDR3 sequences, around 13% of them with a count of one. The biggest ten clones account for over 7% of the sample.

These sequences were also reported in another study, on T cells in Graves' hyperthyroidism and ophthalmopathy. The second study also describes: Stable Graves' hyperthyroidism was defined as no progression to ophthalmopathy during 18 months of follow-up. The hyperthyroidism patients were between 18 and 65 years old and newly diagnosed, with a disease duration of less than 2 months. The study excluded patients with uncontrolled infections, other autoimmune diseases, pregnancy or lactation. Diagnoses were established on the basis of clinical symptoms, serum thyroxine and TRAb, thyroid ultrasound, and orbital computed tomography. A first-round RT-PCR of the TCR CDR3 used the HTBI primer set with the Qiagen OneStep RT-PCR kit. Most expanded thyroid clonotypes (frequency above 0.001) were also detected in blood, a finding suggesting that blood repertoires may reflect thyroid immune responses. A 13 V-J signature model separated ophthalmopathy from stable hyperthyroidism, with just over 85% sensitivity and 81.08% specificity in cross-validation and 80%/75% in testing. In validation, progression to ophthalmopathy was predicted by the model with almost 71% sensitivity and roughly 76% specificity, a median of approximately 6.5 months before onset. To identify distinguishing TCR V-J signatures, a discovery cohort of some 99 patients was used, comprising 40 to 45 with Graves' ophthalmopathy and approximately 57 with stable Graves' hyperthyroidism. An independent validation cohort of some 18 hyperthyroidism patients and 17 patients who later progressed to ophthalmopathy tested prospective prediction of ophthalmopathy. For training and testing, the approximately 92 patients in the discovery cohort were randomly divided in a 7:3 ratio. In addition, the study compared T-cell repertoires in thyroid tissue and in blood from six Graves' hyperthyroidism patients. After sampling, hyperthyroidism patients received methimazole starting at 30 mg daily, and ophthalmopathy patients received high-dose intravenous methylprednisolone. A second multiplex PCR round built the libraries, followed by size selection and purification. Libraries were sequenced paired-end with 100 bp reads on an Illumina HiSeq2000. SOAPnuke was used to process the raw data, throwing out any read that contained adapters or uncalled bases, had a mean Phred below 15, or lacked an exact constant-primer or identifier match. High-quality paired reads were merged using COPE v1.2.5, and each unique nucleotide sequence was defined as a clonotype. MiTCR v1.1 was used to align the clonotypes against IMGT TRBV, TRBD and TRBJ reference segments. Analysis was restricted to V-J combinations with a frequency above 0.0001, which covered about 99% of repertoires. The TCS score was defined as F50 (clonal expansion) divided by E x V (chaos), with BLOSUM62-based TCRdist calculated between CDR3 peptides within each V-J. Welch's t-statistics and random forest reduced just over 500 V-J features to roughly 13, which were used in a naive Bayes classifier (R e1071). Sample size was not statistically predetermined, and investigators were not blinded to group allocation. According to the paper, TCR Vbeta CDR3 sequencing was carried out on 135 peripheral blood samples, which came from fewer than 50 ophthalmopathy, around 74 hyperthyroidism and roughly 17 progressor patients.

This material consisted of peripheral blood mononuclear cells (PBMCs), taken at new diagnosis, from a patient treated with antithyroid drugs. This receptor was taken from a woman aged 25 to 39 with Graves disease. Donor details come from another sample of the same person, matched by shared clones. The receptor chain draws on TRBV20-1 and TRBJ1-5; the D segment cannot be called with confidence. The nucleotides read TGCAGTGCCAATTCCGGGGTGGGCCAGCCCCAGCATTTT. The encoded protein is CSANSGVGQPQHF.